Each of the 9 T cell receptor beta chains below was sequenced from the same sample in a study of blood T cells in healthy people across ages. Through a sample-barcoded 5' primer and a J-beta primer mix, a second PCR was run for roughly 6 to 11 cycles. TCRdb re-called the 5' RACE reads through MiXCR, storing one row per CDR3 protein. The repertoire holds about 720,000 distinct CDR3 sequences, with 20% to 25% as singletons. Sequenced material: blood. The receptor set was obtained from a man between 65 and 85 years old in good health.

In this sample, this clonotype turned up many times. The V call is TRBV7-9, the J call TRBJ2-1, with 11 bases identical to TRBD2. This CDR3 has 14 residues. The germline V gene has CDR1 SEHNR and CDR2 FQNEAQ (reference sequence). The V segment lost 6 bases and the J segment 6 bases; nucleotides outside the gene matches: 4. This chain's CDR3 is CASSPGTSGNEQFF. The CDR3, as DNA: TGTGCCAGCAGTCCCGGGACTAGCGGCAATGAGCAGTTCTTC.

This clonotype came up a few times. The chain is built from TRBV12-3 or TRBV12-4 and TRBJ1-1; D is unresolved. The CDR3 runs 15 residues. V was cut by 2 bases and J by 4 bases, with 14 bases left in between. CDR3 protein: CASSLPGVGGTEAFF. The CDR3 nucleotides are TGTGCCAGCAGTTTACCTGGGGTTGGAGGCACTGAAGCTTTCTTT.

This clonotype was detected only a few times. This sequence joins TRBV30 and TRBJ1-2, with D uncertain. Germline values: CDR1 GTSNPN, CDR2 SVGIG (reference sequence). V lost 0 bases and J lost 4, with 12 bases in between. The CDR3 extends over 14 amino acids. CDR3 sequence reads: CAWSVRGNRYGYTF. Written as DNA, the CDR3 is TGTGCCTGGAGTGTACGTGGGAACCGCTATGGCTACACCTTC.

V usage is TRBV7-6 and J usage is TRBJ2-5, with a tentative D call TRBD2 (5 bases). The CDR3 consists of 15 residues. The germline V and J ends were trimmed by 1 base and 5 bases, with 14 bases remaining between them. The germline V gene encodes CDR1 SGHVS and CDR2 FNYEAQ. The CDR3 loop is CASSLDVGRGETQYF. The CDR3 DNA reads as TGTGCCAGCAGCTTAGATGTGGGAAGAGGGGAGACCCAGTACTTC. Full variable domain (rest looked up from reference TRBV7-6 and TRBJ2-5): GAGVSQSPRYKVTKRGQDVALRCDPISGHVSLYWYRQALGQGPEFLTYFNYEAQQDKSGLPNDRFSAERPEGSISTLTIQRTEQRDSAMYRCASSLDVGRGETQYFGPGTRLLVL.

The rearrangement links TRBV19 to TRBJ2-4; a weak D match, TRBD1 (6 bases). The CDR3 sequence is 13 residues long. The ends were cut back, 7 bases at V and 10 bases at J, with 17 bases in the middle. CDR1 and CDR2 from the germline V gene are LNHDA and SQIVND (reference sequence). The CDR3 protein is CASTPTGKPIQYF. CDR3 nucleotide sequence: TGTGCCAGTACCCCGACAGGCAAACCAATTCAGTACTTC.

This chain uses TRBV7-2 with TRBJ1-2, with D perhaps matching TRBD1 (5 bases). V lost 5 bases and J 6 bases, leaving 16 bases between the germline ends. This CDR3 has 14 amino acids. Germline CDR1 and CDR2: SGHTA and FQGNSA. CDR3 in amino acids: CASSPLGGRDGYTF. Here the CDR3 DNA reads TGTGCCAGCAGCCCGTTGGGGGGAAGGGATGGCTACACCTTC.

The chain combines TRBV7-9 with TRBJ1-4; D is unresolved. The CDR3 sequence is 13 residues long. The V gene's germline CDR1 is SEHNR and CDR2 FQNEAQ (reference sequence). Trimming shortened V by 5 bases and J by 5 bases, and 9 bases separated the two germline ends. The CDR3 coding sequence is TGTGCCAGCAGCCATGGGAAAAATGAAAAACTGTTTTTT. Encoded protein: CASSHGKNEKLFF.

This clonotype was detected a few times. The chain uses TRBV19 and TRBJ1-4; tentative D call: TRBD1 (6 bases). The ends were cut back, 4 bases at V and 7 bases at J, with 16 bases in the middle. The CDR3 extends over 15 amino acids. Germline V gene lookup returns CDR1 LNHDA and CDR2 SQIVND (reference sequence). The CDR3 DNA follows: TGTGCCAGTAGTACCCGACAGGATGGAGGTGAAAAACTGTTTTTT. Amino acids: CASSTRQDGGEKLFF. Variable domain in full (rest from reference TRBV19 and TRBJ1-4): DGGITQSPKYLFRKEGQNVTLSCEQNLNHDAMYWYRQDPGQGLRLIYYSQIVNDFQKGDIAEGYSVSREKKESFPLTVTSAQKNPTAFYLCASSTRQDGGEKLFFGSGTQLSVL.

DNA of the CDR3: TGTGCCACAAGACAGGGTTTGAACACTGAAGCTTTCTTT. It specifies CATRQGLNTEAFF. The rearrangement joins TRBV24-1 to TRBJ1-1; 7 nucleotides match TRBD1. CDR3 size: 13 residues. Trimming took 10 bases from V and 0 from J; bases not matched to a gene: 4. Germline V gives CDR1 KGHDR, CDR2 SFDVKD.